The entry below gives a single TCR beta chain sequence along with its context. Its antigen is still unknown. The entry originates in a study of vaccination effects on CD4 cells after COVID-19. Sequenced by immunoSEQ multiplex PCR; TCRdb stores in-frame clones only, minus some. This table holds 50,000 to 70,000 clones, approximately 72% found once. The culture ran for 9 to 11 days, and then CD4+ T cells were isolated. According to PCR results, the person was infected with SARS-CoV-2 between March and December 2020. The sample here was CD4+ T cells from PBMCs cultured without peptide, taken before COVID-19 vaccination. The TCR sequence derives from a human donor who had a prior SARS-CoV-2 infection.

CDR3 in amino acids: CASSQAPMNTEAFF. CDR3 DNA sequence: TGCGCCAGCAGCCAAGCGCCTATGAACACTGAAGCTTTCTTT. The chain recombines TRBV4-1 with TRBJ1-1, with D unclear. Trimming cost V 1 base and J 0 bases, with 6 bases left between them. The CDR3 spans 14 residues. Germline V gene sequence: CDR1 MGHRA, CDR2 YSYEKL.